Listed below are T cell receptor beta chains from one sample, sequenced in a study of blood T cell repertoires in COVID-19. Sequencing used immunoSEQ multiplex PCR; TCRdb keeps in-frame clones, though not all of them. The data contain some 240,000 clones, approximately 83% of them singletons. The sequenced sample was peripheral blood. The receptors here all came from a woman of 80 years or more with acute or convalescent COVID-19. CDR3s include the opening cysteine and the closing phenylalanine or tryptophan. The D gene is left open where the match is weak. Clone sizes are given selectively: once, few, many, or a class where the clone is expanded.

j_call: TRBJ2-1; clone_size: -; d_call: -; v_call: TRBV5-1; cdr3_nt: TGCGCCAGCAGCCCTGAGCATCCGCGGGTCCATGAGCAGTTCTTC; cdr3_aa: CASSPEHPRVHEQFF
j_call: TRBJ2-7; clone_size: -; d_call: -; v_call: TRBV4-2; cdr3_nt: TGTGCCAGCAGCCAAGAGGGACTCCAGACGGGCGAGCAGTACTTC; cdr3_aa: CASSQEGLQTGEQYF
j_call: TRBJ2-2; clone_size: -; d_call: TRBD2; v_call: TRBV18; cdr3_nt: TGTGCCAGCTCACCACGAGTGCTGACTAGCGGGACCGGGGAGCTGTTTTTT; cdr3_aa: CASSPRVLTSGTGELFF
j_call: TRBJ2-3; clone_size: few; d_call: -; v_call: TRBV19; cdr3_nt: TGTGCCAGTAGTCTCCGCGAGACTAGAGCAGATACGCAGTATTTT; cdr3_aa: CASSLRETRADTQYF
j_call: TRBJ1-5; clone_size: few; d_call: TRBD1; v_call: TRBV10-3; cdr3_nt: TGTGCCATCAGTGAACGGACAGGGCCCCCTCAGCCCCAGCATTTT; cdr3_aa: CAISERTGPPQPQHF
j_call: TRBJ2-5; clone_size: -; d_call: TRBD1; v_call: TRBV2; cdr3_nt: TGTGCCAGCAGCAGGGACAGGGGTGGGGAGACCCAGTACTTC; cdr3_aa: CASSRDRGGETQYF
j_call: TRBJ1-5; clone_size: -; d_call: -; v_call: TRBV12-3/TRBV12-4; cdr3_nt: TGTGCCAGCAGTCTGGAGAATCAGCCCCAGCATTTT; cdr3_aa: CASSLENQPQHF
j_call: TRBJ1-2; clone_size: -; d_call: -; v_call: TRBV30; cdr3_nt: TGTGCCTGGAGTTCCCGACAAGGGAGTGACTATGGCTACACCTTC; cdr3_aa: CAWSSRQGSDYGYTF
j_call: TRBJ1-5; clone_size: -; d_call: -; v_call: TRBV18; cdr3_nt: TGTGCCAGCCCCCCCTGGACAGACCAACAGAATCAGCCCCAGCATTTT; cdr3_aa: CASPPWTDQQNQPQHF
j_call: TRBJ2-1; clone_size: -; d_call: -; v_call: TRBV3-1/TRBV3-2; cdr3_nt: TGTGCCAGCAGCCAACTAGCAGTCCATGAGCAGTTCTTC; cdr3_aa: CASSQLAVHEQFF
j_call: TRBJ1-5; clone_size: -; d_call: -; v_call: TRBV6-5; cdr3_nt: TGTGCCAGCAGCCCGTTGACTTCGGGCAATCAGCCCCAGCATTTT; cdr3_aa: CASSPLTSGNQPQHF
j_call: TRBJ2-5; clone_size: -; d_call: -; v_call: TRBV7-6; cdr3_nt: TGTGCCAGCAGCTGGGGGGGGGCCGGCCAAGAGACCCAGTACTTC; cdr3_aa: CASSWGGAGQETQYF
j_call: TRBJ2-1; clone_size: -; d_call: TRBD1; v_call: TRBV5-1; cdr3_nt: TGCGCCAGCAGCTTGGCCCGGACAGGGATTCCTGAGCAGTTCTTC; cdr3_aa: CASSLARTGIPEQFF
j_call: TRBJ2-3; clone_size: -; d_call: -; v_call: TRBV18; cdr3_nt: TGTGCCAGCTCACCACGGGGACACGCAGATACGCAGTATTTT; cdr3_aa: CASSPRGHADTQYF
j_call: TRBJ2-2; clone_size: -; d_call: -; v_call: TRBV28; cdr3_nt: TGTGCCAGCAGTTTAGGGGGGGCTGGCGGGGAGCTGTTTTTT; cdr3_aa: CASSLGGAGGELFF
j_call: TRBJ2-5; clone_size: -; d_call: -; v_call: TRBV21-1; cdr3_nt: TGTGCCAGCAGCAAAGGGGAAACGGACTGTCAAGAGACCCAGTACTTC; cdr3_aa: CASSKGETDCQETQYF
j_call: TRBJ1-1; clone_size: -; d_call: -; v_call: TRBV11-2; cdr3_nt: TGTGCCACGTCACATAACACTGAAGCTTTCTTT; cdr3_aa: CATSHNTEAFF
j_call: TRBJ2-5; clone_size: -; d_call: -; v_call: TRBV28; cdr3_nt: TGTGCCAGCAGTTTCCTGGGGGCAGGGGAGACCCAGTACTTC; cdr3_aa: CASSFLGAGETQYF
j_call: TRBJ1-1; clone_size: -; d_call: -; v_call: TRBV3-1/TRBV3-2; cdr3_nt: TGTGCCAGCAGTTTACAGGGCGCGGGCACTGAAGCTTTCTTT; cdr3_aa: CASSLQGAGTEAFF
j_call: TRBJ2-3; clone_size: once; d_call: TRBD2; v_call: TRBV6-5; cdr3_nt: TGTGCCAGCAGCGGGACTAGCGGGGGGACAGATACGCAGTATTTT; cdr3_aa: CASSGTSGGTDTQYF
j_call: TRBJ1-2; clone_size: -; d_call: TRBD1; v_call: TRBV12-3/TRBV12-4; cdr3_nt: TGTGCCAGCAGTCCGACAGGGGACTATGGCTACACCTTC; cdr3_aa: CASSPTGDYGYTF
j_call: TRBJ2-1; clone_size: -; d_call: TRBD2; v_call: TRBV5-1; cdr3_nt: TGCGCCAGCAGCCGAGAGACTAGCGGGGGTCTATACAATGAGCAGTTCTTC; cdr3_aa: CASSRETSGGLYNEQFF
j_call: TRBJ2-1; clone_size: -; d_call: TRBD1; v_call: TRBV2; cdr3_nt: TGTGCCAGCCGCGGGACAGGGTCCTTCCGTGAGCAGTTCTTC; cdr3_aa: CASRGTGSFREQFF
j_call: TRBJ1-1; clone_size: -; d_call: TRBD1; v_call: TRBV5-1; cdr3_nt: TGCGCCAGCAGCCCGGCGGGACAGGGCGTAATAGCTTTCTTT; cdr3_aa: CASSPAGQGVIAFF
j_call: TRBJ1-1; clone_size: -; d_call: -; v_call: TRBV2; cdr3_nt: TGTGCCAGCATGCCCCCGCCAGCGGCCACTGAAGCTTTCTTT; cdr3_aa: CASMPPPAATEAFF
j_call: TRBJ1-4; clone_size: few; d_call: TRBD1; v_call: TRBV2; cdr3_nt: TGTGCCAGCCGGCCGGGACAGGGTACCGGAAAACTGTTTTTT; cdr3_aa: CASRPGQGTGKLFF
j_call: TRBJ2-2; clone_size: once; d_call: TRBD1; v_call: TRBV5-6; cdr3_nt: TGTGCCAGCAGCTTGGTTTGGCCAGGGGGCGACACCGGGGAGCTGTTTTTT; cdr3_aa: CASSLVWPGGDTGELFF
j_call: TRBJ1-5; clone_size: -; d_call: -; v_call: TRBV6-5; cdr3_nt: TGTGCCAGCAGTTACAGGGGGGGGGATCAGCCCCAGCATTTT; cdr3_aa: CASSYRGGDQPQHF
j_call: TRBJ2-2; clone_size: few; d_call: -; v_call: TRBV7-3; cdr3_nt: TGTGCCAGCAGCTCGCCAGGGCTCACCGGGGAGCTGTTTTTT; cdr3_aa: CASSSPGLTGELFF
j_call: TRBJ2-4; clone_size: few; d_call: -; v_call: TRBV19; cdr3_nt: TGTGCCAGTAGTCTCGGGTTTAGATCTGGGGGCTTAGCCAAAAACATTCAGTACTTC; cdr3_aa: CASSLGFRSGGLAKNIQYF
j_call: TRBJ1-1; clone_size: -; d_call: TRBD1; v_call: TRBV20-1; cdr3_nt: TGCAGTGCTAGTAGGGCAGGGGGCAACACTGAAGCTTTCTTT; cdr3_aa: CSASRAGGNTEAFF
j_call: TRBJ2-7; clone_size: -; d_call: TRBD1; v_call: TRBV28; cdr3_nt: TGTGCCAGCAGTTTACGACAGGGTCGGGGCGAGCAGTACTTC; cdr3_aa: CASSLRQGRGEQYF
j_call: TRBJ2-2; clone_size: -; d_call: -; v_call: TRBV27; cdr3_nt: TGTGCCAGCAGTTCTCAGGGCTTGCGGACCGGGGAGCTGTTTTTT; cdr3_aa: CASSSQGLRTGELFF
j_call: TRBJ1-2; clone_size: -; d_call: -; v_call: TRBV3-1/TRBV3-2; cdr3_nt: TGTGCCAGCAGCGACAGACAGTTCCATGGCTACACCTTC; cdr3_aa: CASSDRQFHGYTF
j_call: TRBJ2-7; clone_size: -; d_call: TRBD2; v_call: TRBV7-2; cdr3_nt: TGTGCCAGCAGCTTCATAGCGGGGGGGTCCTACGAGCAGTACTTC; cdr3_aa: CASSFIAGGSYEQYF
j_call: TRBJ2-3; clone_size: -; d_call: -; v_call: TRBV9; cdr3_nt: TGTGCCAGCAGCGTAGTAGGGCAGGGTAAGACAGATACGCAGTATTTT; cdr3_aa: CASSVVGQGKTDTQYF
j_call: TRBJ2-2; clone_size: -; d_call: -; v_call: TRBV21-1; cdr3_nt: TGTGCCAGCAGCCGACACACCGGGACAGGGCAGGAGCTGTTTTTT; cdr3_aa: CASSRHTGTGQELFF
j_call: TRBJ1-5; clone_size: -; d_call: -; v_call: TRBV28; cdr3_nt: TGTGCCAGCACTAAAACCGGGAGGCGGAGCAATCAGCCCCAGCATTTT; cdr3_aa: CASTKTGRRSNQPQHF
j_call: TRBJ2-2; clone_size: -; d_call: TRBD2; v_call: TRBV5-1; cdr3_nt: TGCGCCAGCCAGGGACTAGCGGGGGGATCGAACACCGGGGAGCTGTTTTTT; cdr3_aa: CASQGLAGGSNTGELFF
j_call: TRBJ1-1; clone_size: -; d_call: -; v_call: TRBV6-5; cdr3_nt: TGTGCCAGCAGCCAGGACAACAGAGGTCCTGAAGCTTTCTTT; cdr3_aa: CASSQDNRGPEAFF
j_call: TRBJ1-2; clone_size: -; d_call: -; v_call: TRBV28; cdr3_nt: TGTGCCAGCAGTCAGGACAGAATCTATGGCTACACCTTC; cdr3_aa: CASSQDRIYGYTF
j_call: TRBJ1-2; clone_size: -; d_call: TRBD1; v_call: TRBV19; cdr3_nt: TGTGCCAGTAGTATCCGGACAGGGGACTATGGCTACACCTTC; cdr3_aa: CASSIRTGDYGYTF
j_call: TRBJ1-6; clone_size: -; d_call: TRBD1; v_call: TRBV3-1/TRBV3-2; cdr3_nt: TGTGCCAGCAGCCGGACAGGGGATAATTCACCCCTCCACTTT; cdr3_aa: CASSRTGDNSPLHF
j_call: TRBJ1-5; clone_size: -; d_call: -; v_call: TRBV12-3/TRBV12-4; cdr3_nt: TGTGCCAGCAGGCTCAGTGGTAATCAGCCCCAGCATTTT; cdr3_aa: CASRLSGNQPQHF
j_call: TRBJ1-5; clone_size: -; d_call: -; v_call: TRBV5-3; cdr3_nt: TGTGCCAGAAGCCCCGCTTGGCTCAGGTTAAGCAATCAGCCCCAGCATTTT; cdr3_aa: CARSPAWLRLSNQPQHF
j_call: TRBJ2-2; clone_size: -; d_call: -; v_call: TRBV5-4; cdr3_nt: TGTGCCAGCACCCACTCCAGCGCGGCCACCGGGGAGCTGTTTTTT; cdr3_aa: CASTHSSAATGELFF
j_call: TRBJ1-5; clone_size: -; d_call: -; v_call: TRBV5-6; cdr3_nt: TGTGCCAGCAGCTCGCGGGGCCCCGGGAATCAGCCCCAGCATTTT; cdr3_aa: CASSSRGPGNQPQHF
j_call: TRBJ2-5; clone_size: once; d_call: TRBD1; v_call: TRBV6-2/TRBV6-3; cdr3_nt: TGTGCCAGCAGTAAAAGACAGGGTGGGGAGACCCAGTACTTC; cdr3_aa: CASSKRQGGETQYF
j_call: TRBJ1-2; clone_size: -; d_call: -; v_call: TRBV7-2; cdr3_nt: TGTGCCAGCAGCTTAGACAGGCCCTATGGCTACACCTTC; cdr3_aa: CASSLDRPYGYTF